This paragraph reports one T cell receptor (beta chain). The Seattle site enrolled patients during active infection and followed them longitudinally. This entry belongs to a study of blood T cell repertoires in COVID-19. Study summary: Spain, Italy and the United States supplied samples that represented acute and convalescent COVID-19. Nucleic acid was either cDNA or gDNA, and it came from T cells, B-cell-depleted T cells, or PBMCs.

In the original workflow: By means of reference gene primer amplification, nucleated cell counts were estimated. The method was immunoSEQ multiplex PCR; TCRdb's version includes in-frame clones alone and lacks a portion of them. D and trimming come from the DNA, and the V and J calls and clone size come from that table. This table has roughly 150,000 clones, approximately 93% appearing once. Germline-derived CDR1 and CDR2 are LNHNV and YYDKDF (reference sequence). V was shortened by 8 bases and J by 6 bases, with 16 bases between the two germline ends. This CDR3 spans 13 amino acids. The receptor was isolated from a woman aged 55 to 70 with COVID-19, enrolled during active disease. This chain links TRBV15 with TRBJ1-1; a possible D gene is TRBD1 (5 bases). Sequencing used peripheral blood. The CDR3 sequence: CATRGIRAAEAFF. The DNA for the CDR3 is TGTGCCACCCGGGGGATTCGGGCAGCTGAAGCTTTCTTT.